The 20 T cell receptor beta chains presented below share a single source sample, sequenced in a study of T-cell memory formation after mild COVID-19. TCRdb redid the calling of the 5' RACE reads with MiXCR, one entry per CDR3 protein. Of fewer than 550,000 distinct CDR3 sequences in the sample, roughly 20% were seen once. Sequenced input: PBMCs or a T cell subset sorted from them (not recorded which). Source of these receptors: an adult woman who had mild COVID-19 (a few samples of this study predate the infection). Cell type and time point are not known.

This rearrangement joins TRBV12-3 or TRBV12-4 to TRBJ1-2; tentatively, D is TRBD1 (6 bases). Trimming took off 4 bases at V and 3 bases at J, with 12 bases between the two ends. This CDR3 is 14 amino acids long. The CDR3, as DNA: TGTGCCAGCAGTTCAGGGGCAGCCTACTATGGCTACACCTTC. It encodes CASSSGAAYYGYTF.

This clonotype was recorded a few times. This chain uses TRBV6-6 with TRBJ2-3; D unclear. There are 15 residues in the CDR3. Trimming took off 2 bases at V and 1 base at J, with 10 bases between the two ends. CDR1 and CDR2 (germline): MNHNY, SVGAGI (reference sequence). In DNA form, the CDR3 reads TGTGCCAGCAGTTACACCAGCACCCGCACAGATACGCAGTATTTT. As protein: CASSYTSTRTDTQYF.

The chain employs TRBV5-1 and TRBJ2-2; TRBD1 agrees at 7 bases. The CDR3 has 19 amino acids. CDR1 is SGHRS and CDR2 is YFSETQ in the germline V gene. With V trimmed by 2 bases and J by 1 base, 14 bases remained unmatched. The DNA of the CDR3 is TGCGCCAGCAGCTTTGGGAGTGCGGTACAGGGGATGAACACCGGGGAGCTGTTTTTT. It is translated as CASSFGSAVQGMNTGELFF. The variable domain in full, with the rest retrieved from reference TRBV5-1 and TRBJ2-2, is KAGVTQTPRYLIKTRGQQVTLSCSPISGHRSVSWYQQTPGQGLQFLFEYFSETQRNKGNFPGRFSGRQFSNSRSEMNVSTLELGDSALYLCASSFGSAVQGMNTGELFFGEGSRLTVL.

This clonotype occurred a few times. J is TRBJ2-3 and V is TRBV7-9; TRBD1 matches 7 bases. CDR3 length equals 16 residues. V lost 2 bases, J lost 0 bases, and 5 bases stayed unmatched. The germline V gene has CDR1 SEHNR and CDR2 FQNEAQ (reference sequence). The CDR3 spells CASSLRGGLSTDTQYF. The CDR3 nucleotides read TGTGCCAGCAGCTTAAGAGGGGGCCTCAGCACAGATACGCAGTATTTT.

This rearrangement joins TRBV12-3 or TRBV12-4 to TRBJ1-2; perhaps TRBD1 as D (6 bases). The CDR3 runs to 14 residues. The germline V and J ends were trimmed by 5 bases and 5 bases, with 15 bases remaining between them. The CDR3 is CASSPSRGGYGYTF. The DNA for the CDR3 is TGTGCCAGCAGTCCTAGCAGGGGAGGATATGGCTACACCTTC.

This clonotype was seen only a few times. This chain links TRBV12-3 or TRBV12-4 with TRBJ1-6; perhaps TRBD1 as D (6 bases). V dropped 3 bases and J dropped 8 bases, with 14 bases sitting between them. The length of the CDR3 is 15 residues. Here the CDR3 reads CASSFGAGVDSPLHF. As DNA, the CDR3 is TGTGCCAGCAGTTTCGGGGCAGGGGTCGATTCACCCCTCCACTTT.

This clonotype was counted only a few times. This rearrangement joins TRBV27 to TRBJ1-2; 11 bases agree with TRBD1. The CDR3 contains 16 residues. Germline values: CDR1 MNHEY, CDR2 SMNVEV (reference sequence). The V gene end was trimmed by 5 bases and the J gene end by 4 bases; junction bases not matched to a gene: 9. The CDR3 region is CASSPIGQGASYGYTF. CDR3 sequence (DNA): TGTGCCAGCAGTCCCATTGGACAGGGGGCGAGCTATGGCTACACCTTC.

This clonotype was counted between two and nine times. V is TRBV12-3 or TRBV12-4 and J is TRBJ2-7, with D perhaps TRBD2 (7 bases). CDR3 length equals 14 residues. The V and J ends lost 3 bases and 7 bases respectively, with 16 bases between them. The chain's CDR3 is CASSLGQGRGEQYF. The CDR3 coding sequence is TGTGCCAGCAGTTTGGGGCAGGGGAGGGGTGAGCAGTACTTC.

This clonotype was picked up a small number of times. This sequence joins TRBV7-2 and TRBJ2-5; weak D call: TRBD2 (6 bases). This CDR3 has 15 residues. V was pared by 2 bases and J by 3 bases, with 13 bases between. Germline V gene lookup returns CDR1 SGHTA and CDR2 FQGNSA. CDR3 protein: CASSLFSRREETQYF. The CDR3 nucleotides are TGTGCCAGCAGCTTATTTTCGCGGAGGGAAGAGACCCAGTACTTC.

The chain has TRBV7-8 and TRBJ2-5; 10 bases are shared with TRBD2. V trimming: 3 bases; J trimming: 4 bases; junction bases outside the gene matches: 5. CDR3 length: 15 residues. The V gene's germline CDR1 is SGHVS and CDR2 FQNEAQ. This CDR3 reads CASSFLAGEVETQYF. CDR3 DNA: TGTGCCAGCAGCTTCCTAGCGGGAGAAGTAGAGACCCAGTACTTC. The entire variable domain, with the rest obtained from reference TRBV7-8 and TRBJ2-5, is as follows: GAGVSQSPRYKVAKRGQDVALRCDPISGHVSLFWYQQALGQGPEFLTYFQNEAQLDKSGLPSDRFFAERPEGSVSTLKIQRTQQEDSAVYLCASSFLAGEVETQYFGPGTRLLVL.

The genes are TRBV4-2 and TRBJ2-7; D not certain. CDR1 is LGHNA and CDR2 is YNFKEQ in the germline V gene. With 5 bases removed from V and 3 bases from J, the gap between germline ends came to 17 bases. The CDR3 has 15 residues. As DNA, the CDR3 is TGTGCCAGCAGCTCTCCTCCAGACGGGCTCTACGAGCAGTACTTC. Translating it yields CASSSPPDGLYEQYF.

J is TRBJ2-3 and V is TRBV5-5, with D perhaps matching TRBD2 (6 bases). CDR1 is SGHKS, CDR2 YYEKEE, per germline (reference sequence). CDR3 length equals 15 residues. Trimming pared 0 bases from V and 1 base from J, leaving 9 bases between. In nucleotides, the CDR3 is TGTGCCAGCAGCTTGGTTCCTAGCGGCACAGATACGCAGTATTTT. Protein sequence: CASSLVPSGTDTQYF.

This clonotype was counted between two and nine times. The rearrangement joins TRBV5-1 to TRBJ2-7, with TRBD2 matching over 9 bases. The CDR3 has 16 amino acids. Trimming took 0 bases from V and 4 from J; bases not matched to a gene: 8. Germline V gene lookup returns CDR1 SGHRS and CDR2 YFSETQ. Written as DNA, the CDR3 is TGCGCCAGCAGCTTGGCCGTAGCGGGAGACCGGTACGAGCAGTACTTC. Translating gives CASSLAVAGDRYEQYF.

This CDR3 reads CASSVALEAGELFF. The CDR3 DNA follows: TGTGCCAGCAGCGTAGCCCTTGAGGCCGGGGAGCTGTTTTTT. The chain recombines TRBV9 with TRBJ2-2; D is undetermined. This CDR3 region has 14 residues. Looked up from germline, CDR1 is SGDLS and CDR2 is YYNGEE. Trimming took 0 bases from V and 6 from J, leaving 9 bases between them.

This clonotype occurred a few times. The genes are TRBV7-2 and TRBJ2-1, with 9 bases fitting TRBD2. The CDR3 is 15 residues long. The germline CDR1 and CDR2 sequences are SGHTA and FQGNSA. J lost 5 bases, V lost 2 bases, and 4 bases had no gene match. CDR3 in amino acids: CASSLTSGPDNEQFF. CDR3 in DNA: TGTGCCAGCAGCTTAACTAGCGGGCCCGACAATGAGCAGTTCTTC. Full variable domain (remainder filled in from reference TRBV7-2 and TRBJ2-1): GAGVSQSPSNKVTEKGKDVELRCDPISGHTALYWYRQSLGQGLEFLIYFQGNSAPDKSGLPSDRFSAERTGGSVSTLTIQRTQQEDSAVYLCASSLTSGPDNEQFFGPGTRLTVL.

J is TRBJ1-1 and V is TRBV20-1; the match to TRBD1 covers 12 bases. Looked up from germline, CDR1 is DFQATT and CDR2 is SNEGSKA (reference sequence). The V and J ends lost 3 bases and 3 bases, in that order; junction bases with no gene match: 2. There are 14 residues in the CDR3. CDR3 protein: CSASWDRGHTEAFF. The CDR3 DNA reads TGCAGTGCTAGCTGGGACAGGGGGCACACTGAAGCTTTCTTT.

This clonotype was observed a few times. The chain combines TRBV11-2 with TRBJ2-5, with D maybe TRBD2 (5 bases). Germline CDR1 SGHAT, CDR2 FQNNGV. The CDR3 sequence is 14 residues long. With 2 bases removed from V and 5 bases from J, the gap between germline ends came to 12 bases. DNA for the CDR3: TGTGCCAGCAGCTTAAGCCGGGGTCGGGAGACCCAGTACTTC. It encodes CASSLSRGRETQYF. Complete variable domain (other parts from reference TRBV11-2 and TRBJ2-5): EAGVAQSPRYKIIEKRQSVAFWCNPISGHATLYWYQQILGQGPKLLIQFQNNGVVDDSQLPKDRFSAERLKGVDSTLKIQPAKLEDSAVYLCASSLSRGRETQYFGPGTRLLVL.

The J gene is TRBJ2-3, the V gene TRBV2; 9 nucleotides agree with TRBD2. Germline V gene sequence: CDR1 SNHLY, CDR2 FYNNEI. V gave up 7 bases and J gave up 6 bases; unmatched junction bases: 2. The CDR3 covers 12 residues. The CDR3 DNA follows: TGTGCCAGCAAGCGGGAGGCGGATACGCAGTATTTT. As protein: CASKREADTQYF.

This chain joins TRBV7-2 and TRBJ2-3; TRBD2 matches at 9 bases. With V trimmed by 1 base and J by 2 bases, 4 bases remained unmatched. The CDR3 extends over 16 amino acids. Germline V gene data show CDR1 as SGHTA and CDR2 as FQGNSA. The CDR3 region is CASSLVAGGFTDTQYF. The CDR3 DNA reads as TGTGCCAGCAGCTTAGTTGCGGGAGGGTTCACAGATACGCAGTATTTT.

This clonotype was counted between two and nine times. This chain joins TRBV28 and TRBJ1-5; D is uncertain. Trimming removed 5 bases at V and 0 bases at J, with 8 bases between. This CDR3 comprises 14 residues. The germline V gene encodes CDR1 MDHEN and CDR2 SYDVKM. CDR3 sequence: CASSSTPSNQPQHF. In DNA, the CDR3 is TGTGCCAGCAGTAGCACCCCTAGCAATCAGCCCCAGCATTTT.